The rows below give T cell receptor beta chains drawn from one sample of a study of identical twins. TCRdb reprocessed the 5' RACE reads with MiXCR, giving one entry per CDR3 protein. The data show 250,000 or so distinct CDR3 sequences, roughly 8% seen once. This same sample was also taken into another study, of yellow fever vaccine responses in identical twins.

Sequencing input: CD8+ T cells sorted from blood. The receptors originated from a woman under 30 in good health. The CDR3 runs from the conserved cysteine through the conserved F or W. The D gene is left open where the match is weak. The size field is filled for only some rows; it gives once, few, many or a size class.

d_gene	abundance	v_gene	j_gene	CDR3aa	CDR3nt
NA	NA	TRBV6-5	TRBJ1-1	CASSLGLLETGEAFF	TGTGCCAGCAGTTTGGGACTCCTGGAAACTGGTGAAGCTTTCTTT
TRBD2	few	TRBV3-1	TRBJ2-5	CASSPPETSPVETQYF	TGTGCCAGCAGCCCGCCAGAGACTAGCCCCGTAGAGACCCAGTACTTC
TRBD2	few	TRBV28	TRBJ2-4	CASSYGEGWKAKNIQYF	TGTGCCAGCAGTTACGGGGAGGGGTGGAAAGCCAAAAACATTCAGTACTTC
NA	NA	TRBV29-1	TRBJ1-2	CSVDGGMEGYTF	TGCAGCGTTGATGGGGGGATGGAAGGCTACACCTTC
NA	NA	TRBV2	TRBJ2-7	CASRGRTQYF	TGTGCCAGCCGCGGGCGGACGCAGTACTTC
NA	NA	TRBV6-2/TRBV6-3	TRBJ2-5	CASSYWGGAEETQYF	TGTGCCAGCAGTTACTGGGGGGGCGCGGAAGAGACCCAGTACTTC
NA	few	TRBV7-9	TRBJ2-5	CASSPMTVEETQYF	TGTGCCAGCAGCCCGATGACAGTAGAAGAGACCCAGTACTTC
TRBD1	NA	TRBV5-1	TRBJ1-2	CASSLDTGTGGLYGYTF	TGCGCCAGCAGCTTGGATACCGGGACAGGGGGGCTCTATGGCTACACCTTC
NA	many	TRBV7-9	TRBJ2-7	CASSPLLANFYEQYF	TGTGCCAGCAGCCCTCTCCTAGCGAATTTCTACGAGCAGTACTTC
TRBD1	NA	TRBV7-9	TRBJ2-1	CASSGPGQGSREQFF	TGTGCCAGCAGCGGACCGGGACAGGGGAGCCGGGAGCAGTTCTTC
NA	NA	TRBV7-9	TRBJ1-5	CASSLDAGQPQHF	TGTGCCAGCAGCTTAGACGCAGGGCAGCCCCAGCATTTT
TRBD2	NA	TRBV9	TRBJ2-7	CASSVGSTSGYERYF	TGTGCCAGCAGCGTAGGGTCCACTAGCGGCTACGAGCGGTACTTC
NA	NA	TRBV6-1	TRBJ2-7	CASSEATFRGTYEQYF	TGTGCCAGCAGTGAAGCCACATTTCGGGGCACCTACGAGCAGTACTTC
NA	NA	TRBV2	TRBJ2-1	CASSDQGGVNNEQFF	TGTGCCAGCAGTGATCAGGGGGGGGTGAACAATGAGCAGTTCTTC
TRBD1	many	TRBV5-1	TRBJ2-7	CASSEGQDPYEQYF	TGCGCCAGCAGCGAGGGACAGGACCCCTACGAGCAGTACTTC
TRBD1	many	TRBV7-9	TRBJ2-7	CASSFRETGVVEQYF	TGTGCCAGCAGCTTTCGCGAGACAGGGGTCGTCGAGCAGTACTTC
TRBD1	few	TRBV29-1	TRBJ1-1	CSVRGTGMNTEAFF	TGCAGCGTGAGGGGGACAGGGATGAACACTGAAGCTTTCTTT
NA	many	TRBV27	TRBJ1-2	CASSRPGYRDGYTF	TGTGCCAGCAGTCGGCCGGGTTACAGGGACGGCTACACCTTC
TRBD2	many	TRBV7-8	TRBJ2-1	CASSLGRLAGGYNEQFF	TGTGCCAGCAGCTTAGGGAGACTAGCGGGGGGGTACAATGAGCAGTTCTTC
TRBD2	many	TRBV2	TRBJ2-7	CASSEGVAGTYEQYF	TGTGCCAGCAGTGAAGGTGTAGCGGGGACCTACGAGCAGTACTTC
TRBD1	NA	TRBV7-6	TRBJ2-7	CASSEGQGAPYEQYF	TGTGCCAGCAGCGAAGGACAGGGCGCACCCTACGAGCAGTACTTC
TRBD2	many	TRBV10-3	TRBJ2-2	CAISPDTSGPLGELFF	TGTGCCATCAGTCCCGACACTAGCGGGCCCCTCGGGGAGCTGTTTTTT
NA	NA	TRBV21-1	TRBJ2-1	CASGPTQFF	TGTGCCAGCGGGCCTACGCAGTTCTTC
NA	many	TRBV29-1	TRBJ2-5	CSAHGRRGAQGETQYF	TGCAGCGCCCACGGGCGGAGGGGCGCCCAGGGGGAGACCCAGTACTTC
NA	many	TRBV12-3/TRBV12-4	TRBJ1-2	CASSLEGQPNNYGYTF	TGTGCCAGCAGTCTCGAAGGACAGCCGAATAACTATGGCTACACCTTC
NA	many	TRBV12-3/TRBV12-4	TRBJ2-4	CASSFPLAKNIQYF	TGTGCCAGCAGTTTTCCCCTAGCCAAAAACATTCAGTACTTC
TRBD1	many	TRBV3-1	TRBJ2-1	CASSQEVTGGNEQFF	TGTGCCAGCAGCCAAGAGGTGACAGGGGGCAATGAGCAGTTCTTC
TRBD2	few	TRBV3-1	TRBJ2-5	CASSQDPPGLVSETQYF	TGTGCCAGCAGCCAAGATCCGCCTGGACTAGTGAGCGAGACCCAGTACTTC
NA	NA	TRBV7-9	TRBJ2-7	CASSLLVGTYSYEQYF	TGTGCCAGCAGCTTACTCGTTGGGACCTACTCCTACGAGCAGTACTTC
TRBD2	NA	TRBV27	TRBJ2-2	CASSLLAGGNTGELFF	TGTGCCAGCAGTTTACTAGCGGGAGGGAACACCGGGGAGCTGTTTTTT
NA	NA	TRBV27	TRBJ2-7	CASSPRGEYEQYF	TGTGCCAGCAGCCCCCGGGGAGAATACGAGCAGTACTTC
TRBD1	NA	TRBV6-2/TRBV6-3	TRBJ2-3	CASSDTGTGADTQYF	TGTGCCAGCAGCGACACCGGGACAGGGGCGGATACGCAGTATTTT
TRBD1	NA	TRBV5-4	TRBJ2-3	CASSPPGQVYDTQYF	TGTGCCAGCAGCCCTCCGGGACAGGTATACGATACGCAGTATTTT